This TCR beta chain stems from a study of naive and memory T cell subsets. Germline V CDR1 and CDR2: SNHLY, FYNNEI. The V segment lost 5 bases and the J segment 5 bases; nucleotides outside the gene matches: 12. The CDR3 runs to 16 residues. This clonotype has more than one count but fewer than ten. The beta constant-region primer was an equimolar mix of two oligonucleotides covering TRBC1 and TRBC2. TCRdb re-analysed the UMI-ligation and nested PCR reads in MiXCR, keeping a single row per CDR3 protein. This table holds some 83,000 distinct CDR3 sequences, under 15% found once. After the first PCR, alpha and beta chain libraries were processed separately.

This rearrangement joins TRBV2 to TRBJ2-5, with 9 bases lining up with TRBD2. Sequencing input: central memory CD4+ T cells from blood. This clonotype was obtained from a human donor in good health. In nucleotides, the CDR3 is TGTGCCAGCAGTCCGGACTTAGCGGGAGCCGGGGAGACCCAGTACTTC. It translates to CASSPDLAGAGETQYF.